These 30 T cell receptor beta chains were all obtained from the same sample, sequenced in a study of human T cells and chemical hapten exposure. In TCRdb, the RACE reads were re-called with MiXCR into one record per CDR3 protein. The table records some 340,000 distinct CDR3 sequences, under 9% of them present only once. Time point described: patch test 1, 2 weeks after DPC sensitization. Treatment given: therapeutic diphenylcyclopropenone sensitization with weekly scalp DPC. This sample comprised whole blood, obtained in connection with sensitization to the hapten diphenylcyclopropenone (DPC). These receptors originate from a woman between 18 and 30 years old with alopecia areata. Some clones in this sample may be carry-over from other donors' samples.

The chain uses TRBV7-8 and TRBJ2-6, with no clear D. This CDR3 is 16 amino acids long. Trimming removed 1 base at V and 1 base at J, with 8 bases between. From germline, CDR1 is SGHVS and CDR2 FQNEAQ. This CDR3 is CASSLEWLSGANVLTF. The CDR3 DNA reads TGTGCCAGCAGCTTAGAGTGGCTTTCTGGGGCCAACGTCCTGACTTTC.

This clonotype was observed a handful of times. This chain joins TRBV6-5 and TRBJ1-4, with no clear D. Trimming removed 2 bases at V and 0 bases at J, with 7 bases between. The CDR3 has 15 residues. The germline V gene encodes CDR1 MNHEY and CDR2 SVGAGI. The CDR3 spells CASSYGSATNEKLFF. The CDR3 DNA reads TGTGCCAGCAGTTACGGTAGTGCAACTAATGAAAAACTGTTTTTT.

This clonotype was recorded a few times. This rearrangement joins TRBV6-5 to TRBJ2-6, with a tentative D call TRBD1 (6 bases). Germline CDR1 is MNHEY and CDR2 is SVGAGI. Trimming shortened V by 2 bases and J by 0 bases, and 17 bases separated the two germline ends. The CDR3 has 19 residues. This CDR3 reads CASSYGGRGRASGANVLTF. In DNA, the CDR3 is TGTGCCAGCAGTTACGGGGGCAGGGGCCGGGCCTCTGGGGCCAACGTCCTGACTTTC.

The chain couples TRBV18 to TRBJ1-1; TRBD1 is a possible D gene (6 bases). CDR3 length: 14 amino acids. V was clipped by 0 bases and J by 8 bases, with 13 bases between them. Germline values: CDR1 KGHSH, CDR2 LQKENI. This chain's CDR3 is CASSPPGTGWEAFF. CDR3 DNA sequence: TGTGCCAGCTCACCACCGGGAACAGGGTGGGAAGCTTTCTTT.

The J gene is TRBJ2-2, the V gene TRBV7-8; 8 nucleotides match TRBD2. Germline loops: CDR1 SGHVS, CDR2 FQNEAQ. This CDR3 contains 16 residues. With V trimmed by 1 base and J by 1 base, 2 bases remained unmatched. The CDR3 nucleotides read TGTGCCAGCAGCTTAGTGCGGGGGGTGAACACCGGGGAGCTGTTTTTT. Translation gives CASSLVRGVNTGELFF.

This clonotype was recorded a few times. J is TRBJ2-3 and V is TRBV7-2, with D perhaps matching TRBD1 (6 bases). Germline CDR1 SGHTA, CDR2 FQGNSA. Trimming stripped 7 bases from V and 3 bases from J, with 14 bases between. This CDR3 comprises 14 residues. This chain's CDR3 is CASIPQGVTDTQYF. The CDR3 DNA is TGTGCCAGCATCCCACAGGGTGTTACAGATACGCAGTATTTT.

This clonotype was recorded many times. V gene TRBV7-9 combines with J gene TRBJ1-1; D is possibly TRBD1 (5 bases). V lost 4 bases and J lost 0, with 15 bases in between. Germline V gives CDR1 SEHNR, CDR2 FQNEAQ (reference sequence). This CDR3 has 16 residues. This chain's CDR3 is CASSYVGRGVNTEAFF. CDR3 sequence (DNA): TGTGCCAGCAGCTACGTGGGAAGAGGGGTGAACACTGAAGCTTTCTTT.

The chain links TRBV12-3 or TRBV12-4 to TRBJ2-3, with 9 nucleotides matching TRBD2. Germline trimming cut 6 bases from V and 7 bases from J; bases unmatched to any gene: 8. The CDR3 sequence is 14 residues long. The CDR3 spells CASRAGGRTYTQYF. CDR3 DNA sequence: TGTGCCAGCAGGGCGGGGGGGCGTACCTATACGCAGTATTTT.

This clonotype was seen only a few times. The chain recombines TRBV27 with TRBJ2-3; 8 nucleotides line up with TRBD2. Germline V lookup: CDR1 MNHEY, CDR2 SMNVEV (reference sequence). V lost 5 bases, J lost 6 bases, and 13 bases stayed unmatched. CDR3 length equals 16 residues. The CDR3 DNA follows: TGTGCCAGCAGTACCGCGGGACTAGTGAGAACGGATACGCAGTATTTT. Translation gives CASSTAGLVRTDTQYF.

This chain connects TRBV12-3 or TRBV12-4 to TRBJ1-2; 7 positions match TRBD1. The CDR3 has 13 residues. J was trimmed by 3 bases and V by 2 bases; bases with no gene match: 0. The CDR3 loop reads CASSLTGDYGYTF. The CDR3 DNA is TGTGCCAGCAGTTTAACAGGGGACTATGGCTACACCTTC.

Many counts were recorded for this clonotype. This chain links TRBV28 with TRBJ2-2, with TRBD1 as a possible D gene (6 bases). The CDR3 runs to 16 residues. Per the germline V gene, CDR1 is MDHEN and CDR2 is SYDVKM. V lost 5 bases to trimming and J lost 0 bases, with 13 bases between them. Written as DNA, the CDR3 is TGTGCCAGCAGTCCCCCCGGACAGACGAACACCGGGGAGCTGTTTTTT. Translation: CASSPPGQTNTGELFF.

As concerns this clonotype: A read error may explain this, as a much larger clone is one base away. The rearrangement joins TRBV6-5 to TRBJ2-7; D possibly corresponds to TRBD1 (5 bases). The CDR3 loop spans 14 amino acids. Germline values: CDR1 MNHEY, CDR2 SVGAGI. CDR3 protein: CASSYSQGTYQQYF. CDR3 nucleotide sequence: TGTGCCAGCAGTTACTCTCAGGGAACCTACCAGCAGTACTTC.

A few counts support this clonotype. The CDR3 protein is CASSSEGPSDEQFF. The DNA of the CDR3 is TGTGCCAGCAGTTCGGAGGGCCCTTCCGATGAGCAGTTCTTC. This rearrangement joins TRBV28 to TRBJ2-1; possibly TRBD2 for D (6 bases). CDR3 length: 14 amino acids. Looked up from germline, CDR1 is MDHEN and CDR2 is SYDVKM. V dropped 4 bases and J dropped 8 bases, with 15 bases sitting between them.

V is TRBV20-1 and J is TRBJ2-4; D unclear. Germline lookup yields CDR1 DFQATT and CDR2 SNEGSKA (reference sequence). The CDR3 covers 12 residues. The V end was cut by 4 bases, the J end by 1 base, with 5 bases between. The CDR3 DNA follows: TGCAGTGCTAACGAGGCCAAAAACATTCAGTACTTC. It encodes CSANEAKNIQYF.

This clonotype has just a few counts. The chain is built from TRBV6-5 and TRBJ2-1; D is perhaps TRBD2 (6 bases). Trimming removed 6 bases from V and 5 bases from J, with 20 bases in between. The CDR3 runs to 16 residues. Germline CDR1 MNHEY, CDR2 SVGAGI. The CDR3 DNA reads TGTGCCAGCAGCCAACGGAACCCCACGGGGGACAATGAGCAGTTCTTC. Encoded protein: CASSQRNPTGDNEQFF.

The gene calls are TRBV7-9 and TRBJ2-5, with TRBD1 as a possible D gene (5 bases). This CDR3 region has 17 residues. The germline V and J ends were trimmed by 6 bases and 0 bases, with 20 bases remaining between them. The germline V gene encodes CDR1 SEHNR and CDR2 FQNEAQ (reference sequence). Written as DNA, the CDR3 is TGTGCCAGCAGACCGCTACTGACAGCTAAGTACCAAGAGACCCAGTACTTC. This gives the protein CASRPLLTAKYQETQYF.

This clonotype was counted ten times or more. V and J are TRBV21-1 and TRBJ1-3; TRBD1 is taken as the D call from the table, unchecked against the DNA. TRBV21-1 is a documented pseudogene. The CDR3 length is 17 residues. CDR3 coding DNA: TGTGCCAGCAGCAAAGCTGGGGGGCGAAAAGCTGGAAACACCATATATTTT. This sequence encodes CASSKAGGRKAGNTIYF.

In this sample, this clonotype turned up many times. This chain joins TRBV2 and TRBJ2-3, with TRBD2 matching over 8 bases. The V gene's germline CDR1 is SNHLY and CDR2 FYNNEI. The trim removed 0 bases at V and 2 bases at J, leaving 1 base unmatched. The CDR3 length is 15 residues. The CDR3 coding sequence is TGTGCCAGCAGTGAAGCGACTAGCGACACAGATACGCAGTATTTT. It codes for CASSEATSDTDTQYF.

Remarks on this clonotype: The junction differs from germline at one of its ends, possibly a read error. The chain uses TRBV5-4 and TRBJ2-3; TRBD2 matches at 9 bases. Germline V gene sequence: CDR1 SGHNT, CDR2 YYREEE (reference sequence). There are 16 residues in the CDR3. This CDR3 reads CTSSLKSSGVTDTQYF. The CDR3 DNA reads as TGTACCAGCAGCTTGAAGTCTAGCGGGGTCACAGATACGCAGTATTTT.

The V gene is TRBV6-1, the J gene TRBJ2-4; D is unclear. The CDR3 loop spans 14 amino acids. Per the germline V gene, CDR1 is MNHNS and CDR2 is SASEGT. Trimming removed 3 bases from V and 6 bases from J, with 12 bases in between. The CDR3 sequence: CASSDDPSVNIQYF. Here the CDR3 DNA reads TGTGCCAGCAGTGACGACCCAAGCGTAAACATTCAGTACTTC.

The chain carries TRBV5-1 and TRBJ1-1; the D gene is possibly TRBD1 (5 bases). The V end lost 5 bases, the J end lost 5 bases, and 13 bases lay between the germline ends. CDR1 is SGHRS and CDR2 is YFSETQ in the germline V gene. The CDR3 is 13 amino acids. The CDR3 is CASSSTEGTEAFF. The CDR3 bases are TGCGCCAGCAGTTCAACGGAGGGGACTGAAGCTTTCTTT.

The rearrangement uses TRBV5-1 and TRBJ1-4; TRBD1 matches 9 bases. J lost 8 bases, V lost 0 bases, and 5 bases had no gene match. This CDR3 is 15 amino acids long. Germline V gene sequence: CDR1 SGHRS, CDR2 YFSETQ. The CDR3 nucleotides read TGCGCCAGCAGCTTGGAACAGGGGGCAGGAGAAAAACTGTTTTTT. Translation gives CASSLEQGAGEKLFF.

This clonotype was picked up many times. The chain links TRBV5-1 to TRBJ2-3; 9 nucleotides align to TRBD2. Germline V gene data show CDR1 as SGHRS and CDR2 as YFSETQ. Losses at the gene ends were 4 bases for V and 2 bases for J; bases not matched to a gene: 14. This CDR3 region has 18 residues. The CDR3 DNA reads TGCGCCAGCAGCCCCGCCGGGGACATAGCGGGGGTCACAGATACGCAGTATTTT. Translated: CASSPAGDIAGVTDTQYF.

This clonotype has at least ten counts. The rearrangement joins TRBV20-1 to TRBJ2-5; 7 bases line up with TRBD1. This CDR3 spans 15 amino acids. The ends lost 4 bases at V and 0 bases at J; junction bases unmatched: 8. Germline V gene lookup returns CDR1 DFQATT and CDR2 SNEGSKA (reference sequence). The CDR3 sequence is CSANKGQINQETQYF. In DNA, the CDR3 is TGCAGTGCTAATAAGGGACAGATAAACCAAGAGACCCAGTACTTC.

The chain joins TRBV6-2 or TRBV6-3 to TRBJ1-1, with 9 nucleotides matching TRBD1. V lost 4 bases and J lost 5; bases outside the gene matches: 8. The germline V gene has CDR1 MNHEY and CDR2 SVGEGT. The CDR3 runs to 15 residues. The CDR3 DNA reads TGTGCCAGCAGTTCTGAGACAGGGGGTAGGACTGAAGCTTTCTTT. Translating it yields CASSSETGGRTEAFF.

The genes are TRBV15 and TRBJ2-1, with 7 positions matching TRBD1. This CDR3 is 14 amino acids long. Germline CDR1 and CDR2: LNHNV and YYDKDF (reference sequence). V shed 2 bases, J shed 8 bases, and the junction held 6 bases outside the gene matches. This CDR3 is CATSRQTGIHEQFF. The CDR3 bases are TGTGCCACCAGCAGACAGACAGGGATACATGAGCAGTTCTTC.

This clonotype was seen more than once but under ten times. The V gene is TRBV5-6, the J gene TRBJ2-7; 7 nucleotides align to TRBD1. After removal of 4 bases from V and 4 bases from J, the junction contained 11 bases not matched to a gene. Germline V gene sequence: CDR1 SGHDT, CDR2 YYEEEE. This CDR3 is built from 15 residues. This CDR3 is CASSDYKGASYEQYF. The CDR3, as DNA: TGTGCCAGCAGCGACTACAAGGGGGCATCGTACGAGCAGTACTTC.

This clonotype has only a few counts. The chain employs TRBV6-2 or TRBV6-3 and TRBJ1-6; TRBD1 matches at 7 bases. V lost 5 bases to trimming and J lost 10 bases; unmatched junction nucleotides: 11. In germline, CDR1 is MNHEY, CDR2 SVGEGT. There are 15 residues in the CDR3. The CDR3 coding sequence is TGTGCCAGCAGTCCTTACAGAGGGGGCCGGTCACCCCTCCACTTT. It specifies CASSPYRGGRSPLHF.

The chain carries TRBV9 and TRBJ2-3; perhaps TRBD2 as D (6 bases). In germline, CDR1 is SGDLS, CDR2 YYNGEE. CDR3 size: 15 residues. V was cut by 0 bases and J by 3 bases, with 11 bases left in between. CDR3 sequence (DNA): TGTGCCAGCAGCGTAGGGTCGGGGGTAACAGATACGCAGTATTTT. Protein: CASSVGSGVTDTQYF.

CDR3 sequence reads: CATGDDSSNQPQHF. CDR3 bases: TGTGCCACCGGGGATGACAGTAGCAATCAGCCCCAGCATTTT. The chain carries TRBV7-9 and TRBJ1-5; tentative D call: TRBD1 (5 bases). CDR3 length: 14 residues. Germline V gene lookup returns CDR1 SEHNR and CDR2 FQNEAQ (reference sequence). Deletions cut 10 bases from V and 0 bases from J, with 13 bases between. The complete variable domain, with remaining parts taken from reference TRBV7-9 and TRBJ1-5, reads DTGVSQNPRHKITKRGQNVTFRCDPISEHNRLYWYRQTLGQGPEFLTYFQNEAQLEKSRLLSDRFSAERPKGSFSTLEIQRTEQGDSAMYLCATGDDSSNQPQHFGDGTRLSIL.